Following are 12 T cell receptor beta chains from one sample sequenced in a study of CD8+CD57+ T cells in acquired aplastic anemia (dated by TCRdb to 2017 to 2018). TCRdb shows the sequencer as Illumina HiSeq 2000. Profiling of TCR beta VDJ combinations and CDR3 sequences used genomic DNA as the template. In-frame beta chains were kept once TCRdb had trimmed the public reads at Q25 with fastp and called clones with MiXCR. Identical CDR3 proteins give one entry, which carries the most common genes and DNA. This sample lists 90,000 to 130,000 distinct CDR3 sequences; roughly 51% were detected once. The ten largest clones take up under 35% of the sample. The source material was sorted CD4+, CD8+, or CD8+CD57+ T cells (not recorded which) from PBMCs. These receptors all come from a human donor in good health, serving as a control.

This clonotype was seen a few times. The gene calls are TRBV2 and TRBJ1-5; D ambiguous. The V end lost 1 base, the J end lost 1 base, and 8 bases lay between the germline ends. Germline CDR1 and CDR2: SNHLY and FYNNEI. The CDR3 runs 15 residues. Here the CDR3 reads CASSEGPGSNQPQHF. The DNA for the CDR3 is TGTGCCAGCAGTGAAGGCCCGGGCAGCAATCAGCCCCAGCATTTT.

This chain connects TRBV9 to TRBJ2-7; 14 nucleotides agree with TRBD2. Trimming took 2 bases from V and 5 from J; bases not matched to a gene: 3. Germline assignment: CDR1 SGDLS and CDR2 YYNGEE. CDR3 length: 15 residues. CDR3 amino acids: CASSVLTSGGDEQYF. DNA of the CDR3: TGTGCCAGCAGCGTTTTGACTAGCGGGGGGGACGAGCAGTACTTC. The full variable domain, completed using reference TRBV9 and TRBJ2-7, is DSGVTQTPKHLITATGQRVTLRCSPRSGDLSVYWYQQSLDQGLQFLIQYYNGEERAKGNILERFSAQQFPDLHSELNLSSLELGDSALYFCASSVLTSGGDEQYFGPGTRLTVT.

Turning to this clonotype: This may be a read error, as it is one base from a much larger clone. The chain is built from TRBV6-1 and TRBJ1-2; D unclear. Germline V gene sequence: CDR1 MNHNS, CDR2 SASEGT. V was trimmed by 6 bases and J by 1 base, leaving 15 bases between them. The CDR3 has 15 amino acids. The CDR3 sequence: CASSHHGVLNYGYTF. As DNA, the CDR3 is TGTGCCAGCAGCCACCACGGAGTACTTAACTATGGCTACACCTTC.

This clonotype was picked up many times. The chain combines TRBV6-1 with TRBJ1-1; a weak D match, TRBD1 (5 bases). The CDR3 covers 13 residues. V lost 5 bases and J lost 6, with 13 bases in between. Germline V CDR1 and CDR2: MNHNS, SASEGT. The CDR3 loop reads CASSQSPGPEAFF. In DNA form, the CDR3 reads TGTGCCAGCAGTCAGTCGCCGGGGCCTGAAGCTTTCTTT.

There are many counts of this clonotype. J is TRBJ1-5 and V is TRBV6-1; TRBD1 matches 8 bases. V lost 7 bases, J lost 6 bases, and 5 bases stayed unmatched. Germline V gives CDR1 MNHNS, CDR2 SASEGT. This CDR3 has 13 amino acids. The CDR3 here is CASTTGGFQPQHF. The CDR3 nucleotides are TGTGCCAGCACCACAGGGGGATTTCAGCCCCAGCATTTT.

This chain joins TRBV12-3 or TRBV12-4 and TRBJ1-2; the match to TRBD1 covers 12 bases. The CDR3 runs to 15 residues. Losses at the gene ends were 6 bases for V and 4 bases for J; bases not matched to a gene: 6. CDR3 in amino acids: CASSAGQGAGYGYTF. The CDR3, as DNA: TGTGCCAGCAGCGCGGGACAGGGGGCGGGCTATGGCTACACCTTC.

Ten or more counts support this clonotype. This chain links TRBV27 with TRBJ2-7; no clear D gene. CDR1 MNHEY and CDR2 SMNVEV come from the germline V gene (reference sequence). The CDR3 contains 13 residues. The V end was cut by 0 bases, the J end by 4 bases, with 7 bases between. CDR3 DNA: TGTGCCAGCAGTTTATCCGCAGCATACGAGCAGTACTTC. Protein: CASSLSAAYEQYF.

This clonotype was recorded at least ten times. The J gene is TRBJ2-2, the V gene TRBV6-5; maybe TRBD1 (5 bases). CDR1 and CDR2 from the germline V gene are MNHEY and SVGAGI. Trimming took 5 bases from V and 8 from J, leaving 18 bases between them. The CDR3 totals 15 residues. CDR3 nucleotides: TGTGCCAGCAGTCACCTGACAGTAGCAAGGGGGGAGCTGTTTTTT. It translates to CASSHLTVARGELFF.

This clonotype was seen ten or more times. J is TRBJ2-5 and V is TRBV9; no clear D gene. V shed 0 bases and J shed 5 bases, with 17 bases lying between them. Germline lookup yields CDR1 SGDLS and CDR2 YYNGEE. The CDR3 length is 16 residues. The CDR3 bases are TGTGCCAGCAGCGTAGTTTCTCGGTCTGGATGGGAGACCCAGTACTTC. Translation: CASSVVSRSGWETQYF. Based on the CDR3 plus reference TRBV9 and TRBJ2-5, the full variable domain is DSGVTQTPKHLITATGQRVTLRCSPRSGDLSVYWYQQSLDQGLQFLIQYYNGEERAKGNILERFSAQQFPDLHSELNLSSLELGDSALYFCASSVVSRSGWETQYFGPGTRLLVL.

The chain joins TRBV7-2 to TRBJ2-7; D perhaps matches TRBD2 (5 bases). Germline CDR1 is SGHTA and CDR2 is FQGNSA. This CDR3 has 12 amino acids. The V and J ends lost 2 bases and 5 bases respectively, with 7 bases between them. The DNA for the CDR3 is TGTGCCAGCAGCTTAAGGACTCACGAGCAGTACTTC. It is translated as CASSLRTHEQYF.

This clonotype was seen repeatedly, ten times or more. CDR3 in amino acids: CASRLDRASPLHF. As DNA, the CDR3 is TGTGCCAGCAGACTAGACAGGGCTTCACCCCTCCACTTT. The V gene is TRBV6-2 or TRBV6-3, the J gene TRBJ1-6; 7 nucleotides match TRBD1. The CDR3 is made up of 13 amino acids. V lost 6 bases and J lost 9; bases outside the gene matches: 5. Germline CDR1 and CDR2: MNHEY and SVGEGT.

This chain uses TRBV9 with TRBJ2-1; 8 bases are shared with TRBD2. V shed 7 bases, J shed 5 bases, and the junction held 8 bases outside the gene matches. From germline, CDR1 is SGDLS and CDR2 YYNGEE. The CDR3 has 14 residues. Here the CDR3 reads CASGRGGLDNEQFF. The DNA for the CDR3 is TGTGCCAGCGGCCGGGGGGGCCTCGACAATGAGCAGTTCTTC.